This T cell receptor beta chain came from a study of regulatory dendritic cells for organ transplantation (dated by TCRdb to about 2017). A note on the overall study: Regulatory dendritic cells were generated from monocytes cultured with vitamin D3 on days 0 and 4 and IL-10 on day 4. On day 6, LPS was added to the DC cultures to test how the DCs responded to a strong maturation-inducing agent. Before and after allostimulation with regulatory or mature dendritic cells, TCRbeta repertoires were sequenced from sorted naive and memory CD4+ and CD8+ T cells.

Study-wide conclusions, independent of this receptor: Of the resting subsets, the one holding the most alloreactive TCR clonotypes was memory CD8+ T cells. In both subjects, allostimulation led to expansion of memory CD8+ clones, though the expansion induced by regulatory dendritic cells appeared to be more limited than that induced by mature dendritic cells. Repertoires were highly diverse in naive CD4+ and CD8+ T cells, less diverse in memory cells, and most oligoclonal in memory CD8+ cells. Only a couple of subjects were sequenced, and the authors noted considerable between-individual heterogeneity in the alloreactive memory CD8+ T cell pool.

Multiplexed two-step PCR with Vbeta-specific forward primers and Jbeta-specific reverse primers was used to amplify TCRbeta CDR3 regions. Through the immunoSEQ service, the TCRbeta libraries were run on an Illumina instrument for sequencing. Under the source paper's analysis protocol: IMGT annotation was used to assign V, D and J genes, and synthetic CDR3 analogues were used to correct the counts for multiplex PCR bias. In the immunoSEQ Analyzer, repertoire clonality was calculated as one minus normalized Shannon entropy. Fisher's exact test with Benjamini-Hochberg false discovery rate control was used to define clonal expansion, with two-tailed P<0.01. TCRdb re-hosts the immuneACCESS table, in-frame sequences only. Its copies lack some clones; in the studies checked, an unresolved V gene accounts for under half of them, and the cause for the rest is not known. V and J calls and clone size come straight from that table; D and trimming were deduced from the DNA. Across this sample there are about 4,400 clones, with 71% seen only once. The leading ten clones occupy around 24% of the sample.

The CDR3, from cysteine to phenylalanine, totals 14 residues. The entry retains the CDR3 DNA only, 42 bases that are in frame from base 1. Germline trimming: 2 bases from V, 8 bases from J; junction bases outside gene matches: 7. For CDR1 and CDR2, the germline V gene (reference sequence) lists GTSNPN and SVGIG. Sorted T cell subsets were CFSE-labeled and co-cultured for around five days with allogeneic regulatory or mature dendritic cells at a 1:10 DC:T ratio. FACS was used to sort naive T cells as CD45RA+ cells and memory T cells as CD45RO+ CD4+ or CD8+ cells. A couple of healthy control subjects provided the T cells used for TCR sequencing. Genomic DNA was extracted with the Qiagen DNeasy Blood & Tissue Kit. This clone has a single count. What this receptor recognizes is not known. Per-nucleotide qualities are absent, and no much larger clonotype sits a single base away.

The sequence derives from a human donor in good health. The sample consisted of memory CD8+ T cells from blood cultured with dendritic cells. Read against the paper, the sample's cell subset or site label means: CD45RO+ memory T cells. The chain links TRBV30 with TRBJ1-4, and 8 bases in between align with TRBD1. The CDR3: CAWSLGQEAEKLFF. The nucleotide sequence is TGTGCCTGGAGTTTGGGACAGGAGGCAGAAAAACTGTTTTTT.